The 24 T cell receptor beta chains presented below share a single source sample, sequenced in a study of T cell responses to AZD1222 COVID-19 vaccine (dated by TCRdb to the early 2020s). Explained via the paper, the time point label denotes: baseline before first vaccination. Library preparation was by the immunoSEQ multiplex PCR assay. Entries here come from immuneACCESS through TCRdb and include only in-frame sequences with V and J called. Some clones fail to appear in such tables; in the studies checked, an unresolved V gene covers under half of the shortfall, and the cause of the remainder is unknown. The table for this sample lists approximately 180,000 clones; around 90% of them were counted only once. 1.5% to 2% of the sample rests with the top ten. Sequences were derived from peripheral blood, sampled on day 0 of AZD1222 vaccination. The source of these receptors is an adult in good health.

This clone was recorded a few times. The chain links TRBV15 to TRBJ2-7, with D maybe TRBD2 (6 bases). Germline V gives CDR1 LNHNV, CDR2 YYDKDF (reference sequence). Trimming pared 2 bases from V and 3 bases from J, leaving 11 bases between. The CDR3 runs to 14 residues. CDR3: CATSRQGDFYEQYF. Here the CDR3 DNA reads TGTGCCACCAGCAGACAAGGGGACTTCTACGAGCAGTACTTC. Combining the CDR3 with reference TRBV15 and TRBJ2-7 gives the whole variable domain DAMVIQNPRYQVTQFGKPVTLSCSQTLNHNVMYWYQQKSSQAPKLLFHYYDKDFNNEADTPDNFQSRRPNTSFCFLDIRSPGLGDTAMYLCATSRQGDFYEQYFGPGTRLTVT.

The V call is TRBV7-9, the J call TRBJ2-2; 8 bases fit TRBD1. There are 15 residues in the CDR3. Germline CDR1 is SEHNR and CDR2 is FQNEAQ (reference sequence). Trimming removed 3 bases from V and 0 bases from J; junction bases left unmatched: 0. CDR3 in DNA: TGTGCCAGCAGCTTGACAGGGGCGAACACCGGGGAGCTGTTTTTT. Translating it yields CASSLTGANTGELFF.

The V and J genes are TRBV5-4 and TRBJ2-3, with 9 bases aligning to TRBD2. The CDR3 totals 16 residues. Germline V CDR1 and CDR2: SGHNT, YYREEE (reference sequence). V shed 4 bases, J shed 2 bases, and the junction held 8 bases outside the gene matches. The CDR3 loop reads CASSETSGILTDTQYF. The DNA of the CDR3 is TGTGCCAGCAGCGAGACTAGCGGAATACTCACAGATACGCAGTATTTT.

The chain couples TRBV10-3 to TRBJ1-6, with TRBD1 as a possible D gene (5 bases). The V and J ends lost 3 bases and 10 bases respectively, with 13 bases between them. The CDR3 is made up of 14 amino acids. Germline values: CDR1 ENHRY, CDR2 SYGVKD. Here the CDR3 DNA reads TGTGCCATCAGTGACGGCAGGGATCGGTCACCCCTCCACTTT. Its protein is CAISDGRDRSPLHF.

The chain links TRBV6-5 to TRBJ1-6; D gene unclear. CDR3 length: 14 amino acids. The V gene's germline CDR1 is MNHEY and CDR2 SVGAGI. Deletions cut 5 bases from V and 7 bases from J, with 12 bases between. The chain's CDR3 is CASSNEARNSPLHF. Here the CDR3 DNA reads TGTGCCAGCAGTAACGAGGCGAGGAATTCACCCCTCCACTTT.

As for this clone: The junction departs from the called germline gene at one end, perhaps through a read error. The same CDR3 is also encoded by other DNA sequences in this sample. V gene TRBV7-2 combines with J gene TRBJ2-1; 12 bases map to TRBD2. The CDR3 runs to 15 residues. CDR1 is SGHTA, CDR2 FQGNSA, per germline. The CDR3 DNA sequence: TGTGCCAGCAGCCTAGCGGGGGGGACCTACAATGAGCAGTTCTTC. Encoded protein: CASSLAGGTYNEQFF. Full variable domain (remainder filled in from reference TRBV7-2 and TRBJ2-1): GAGVSQSPSNKVTEKGKDVELRCDPISGHTALYWYRQSLGQGLEFLIYFQGNSAPDKSGLPSDRFSAERTGGSVSTLTIQRTQQEDSAVYLCASSLAGGTYNEQFFGPGTRLTVL.

This chain connects TRBV5-8 to TRBJ1-6, with D possibly TRBD1 on 5 matching bases. The CDR3 is 12 residues long. Germline values: CDR1 SGHTS, CDR2 YDEGEE. The V end lost 7 bases, the J end lost 10 bases, and 12 bases lay between the germline ends. CDR3: CASGRSGSPLHF. In DNA form, the CDR3 reads TGTGCCAGCGGACGTTCAGGGTCACCCCTCCACTTT.

In DNA form, the CDR3 reads TGTGCCAGCAGTTACACAGATACGCAGTATTTT. It encodes CASSYTDTQYF. This rearrangement joins TRBV12-3 or TRBV12-4 to TRBJ2-3; D is unresolved. Trimming removed 4 bases from V and 2 bases from J, with 1 base in between. The CDR3 is 11 amino acids.

The V call is TRBV6-1, the J call TRBJ2-3; D perhaps matches TRBD1 (7 bases). V was shortened by 3 bases and J by 5 bases, with 9 bases between the two germline ends. Germline assignment: CDR1 MNHNS and CDR2 SASEGT. CDR3 length: 13 amino acids. DNA for the CDR3: TGTGCCAGCAGTGACCAGGGGGGAGATACGCAGTATTTT. The encoded protein is CASSDQGGDTQYF.

The CDR3 coding sequence is TGTGCCTGGAGTGGACACCGGGGCACTGAAGCTTTCTTT. Encoded protein: CAWSGHRGTEAFF. This rearrangement joins TRBV30 to TRBJ1-1; no definite D call. The germline V gene encodes CDR1 GTSNPN and CDR2 SVGIG (reference sequence). The length of the CDR3 is 13 residues. V lost 1 base to trimming and J lost 4 bases, with 10 bases between them. Based on the CDR3 plus reference TRBV30 and TRBJ1-1, the full variable domain is SQTIHQWPATLVQPVGSPLSLECTVEGTSNPNLYWYRQAAGRGLQLLFYSVGIGQISSEVPQNLSASRPQDRQFILSSKKLLLSDSGFYLCAWSGHRGTEAFFGQGTRLTVV.

The chain is built from TRBV2 and TRBJ2-2, with D maybe TRBD2 (5 bases). Germline-derived CDR1 and CDR2 are SNHLY and FYNNEI. The CDR3 loop spans 14 amino acids. Trimming left V 7 bases short and J 6 bases short, with 15 bases between. CDR3 sequence reads: CASNRREAAGELFF. DNA for the CDR3: TGTGCCAGCAATAGACGGGAAGCGGCCGGGGAGCTGTTTTTT.

The chain recombines TRBV5-5 with TRBJ1-5, with D maybe TRBD1 (5 bases). The CDR3 covers 15 residues. V lost 0 bases, J lost 9 bases, and 16 bases lay in between. CDR1 SGHKS and CDR2 YYEKEE come from the germline V gene (reference sequence). DNA for the CDR3: TGTGCCAGCAGCTTGGGGGGCGGCTCGGGCTGGCCCCAGCATTTT. Translating it yields CASSLGGGSGWPQHF.

The chain has TRBV28 and TRBJ1-4; TRBD1 is a possible D gene (5 bases). The V and J ends lost 5 bases and 6 bases respectively, with 13 bases between them. The CDR3 contains 14 residues. The V gene's germline CDR1 is MDHEN and CDR2 SYDVKM. In nucleotides, the CDR3 is TGTGCCAGCAGTCCAGGGCCGACGGATGAAAAACTGTTTTTT. This codes for CASSPGPTDEKLFF.

This clone was seen just once. The CDR3 nucleotides read TGTGCCACCAGTGAGGCGGGGAACACTGAAGCTTTCTTT. The encoded protein is CATSEAGNTEAFF. This chain connects TRBV24-1 to TRBJ1-1; D unclear. Per the germline V gene, CDR1 is KGHDR and CDR2 is SFDVKD. V was cut by 4 bases and J by 1 base, with 6 bases left in between. This CDR3 is built from 13 residues.

The CDR3 sequence is CASSMGPGQGNQPQHF. The CDR3, as DNA: TGTGCCAGTAGTATGGGACCGGGACAGGGGAATCAGCCCCAGCATTTT. The chain employs TRBV19 and TRBJ1-5; 10 bases are shared with TRBD1. CDR1 and CDR2 from the germline V gene are LNHDA and SQIVND (reference sequence). The CDR3 contains 16 residues. With 3 bases clipped from V and 4 bases from J, the junction kept 6 bases outside the gene matches.

The chain links TRBV4-3 to TRBJ2-2, with TRBD2 as a possible D gene (5 bases). Germline loops: CDR1 LGHNA, CDR2 YSLEER. The CDR3 is 15 residues long. Trimming stripped 0 bases from V and 5 bases from J, with 10 bases between. CDR3 DNA sequence: TGCGCCAGCAGCCAAGACTGGAGGTCGACCGGGGAGCTGTTTTTT. Its translation: CASSQDWRSTGELFF.

The chain employs TRBV4-3 and TRBJ1-2, with D unresolved. The ends were cut back, 0 bases at V and 4 bases at J, with 12 bases in the middle. This CDR3 contains 15 residues. Germline CDR1 LGHNA, CDR2 YSLEER. DNA for the CDR3: TGCGCCAGCAGCCAAGATCTGACTTCTAGCTATGGCTACACCTTC. This encodes CASSQDLTSSYGYTF.

The chain recombines TRBV14 with TRBJ2-2; no clear D. Germline lookup yields CDR1 SGHDN and CDR2 FVKESK. This CDR3 comprises 13 residues. The V and J ends lost 1 base and 5 bases respectively, with 5 bases between them. The CDR3 DNA sequence: TGTGCCAGCAGCCAAGTGGGTACCGGGGAGCTGTTTTTT. Amino acids: CASSQVGTGELFF. Combining the CDR3 with reference TRBV14 and TRBJ2-2 gives the whole variable domain EAGVTQFPSHSVIEKGQTVTLRCDPISGHDNLYWYRRVMGKEIKFLLHFVKESKQDESGMPNNRFLAERTGGTYSTLKVQPAELEDSGVYFCASSQVGTGELFFGEGSRLTVL.

This clone was picked up one time. The chain has TRBV5-1 and TRBJ2-3, with D hard to call. Germline loops: CDR1 SGHRS, CDR2 YFSETQ. V gave up 5 bases and J gave up 6 bases, with 7 bases separating them. This CDR3 has 11 amino acids. The CDR3 DNA follows: TGCGCCAGCAGTTCCTCGGATACGCAGTATTTT. Its protein is CASSSSDTQYF.

The V call is TRBV2, the J call TRBJ2-5; 8 positions agree with TRBD1. V lost 6 bases to trimming and J lost 3 bases; unmatched junction nucleotides: 6. The V gene's germline CDR1 is SNHLY and CDR2 FYNNEI. CDR3 length: 14 amino acids. The CDR3 region has the DNA TGTGCCAGCAGGGGGGACAGGATTAAAGAGACCCAGTACTTC. It yields the protein CASRGDRIKETQYF.

The V gene is TRBV9, the J gene TRBJ2-3; TRBD2 aligns across 10 bases. The CDR3 runs to 17 residues. The V gene end was trimmed by 2 bases and the J gene end by 4 bases; junction bases not matched to a gene: 10. Germline V gene lookup returns CDR1 SGDLS and CDR2 YYNGEE. In DNA, the CDR3 is TGTGCCAGCAGCGTCGAAGCGGGGGGGCAGGTGGCAGATACGCAGTATTTT. Protein product: CASSVEAGGQVADTQYF.

The V gene is TRBV30, the J gene TRBJ1-2, with TRBD1 matching 9 bases. Trimming removed 3 bases from V and 6 bases from J; junction bases left unmatched: 8. Germline CDR1 reads GTSNPN; CDR2 reads SVGIG (reference sequence). The CDR3 spans 14 residues. This chain's CDR3 is CAWSRDRDNDGYTF. Here the CDR3 DNA reads TGTGCCTGGAGCCGGGACAGGGATAATGATGGCTACACCTTC.

The genes are TRBV7-4 and TRBJ1-4, with D maybe TRBD1 (6 bases). The germline V gene has CDR1 SGHVT and CDR2 SQSDAQ. Trimming stripped 2 bases from V and 5 bases from J, with 15 bases between. The CDR3 sequence is 16 residues long. CDR3 in DNA: TGTGCCAGCAGCTTACGGACAGTTTGGCTGAATGAAAAACTGTTTTTT. It codes for CASSLRTVWLNEKLFF.

The chain employs TRBV6-5 and TRBJ1-3, with D hard to call. The V end was cut by 6 bases, the J end by 0 bases, with 6 bases between. In germline, CDR1 is MNHEY, CDR2 SVGAGI. This CDR3 has 13 residues. The CDR3 protein is CASRGFSGNTIYF. CDR3 coding DNA: TGTGCCAGCAGAGGCTTCTCTGGAAACACCATATATTTT.